Below, 16 T cell receptor beta chains from the same sample are listed, as sequenced in a study of blood T cell repertoires in COVID-19. Some clones are missing from TCRdb's copy, which holds only in-frame ones; the method was immunoSEQ multiplex PCR. The sample yields over 30,000 clones, 65% to 85% seen once. Sequencing was done on a sample of peripheral blood. The origin of the receptors is a man aged 80 or over with active or convalescent COVID-19.

Here the CDR3 DNA reads TGTGCCAGCAGCGTAGGACTAGCGGGGGGGACGAACACCGGGGAGCTGTTTTTT. As protein: CASSVGLAGGTNTGELFF. V and J are TRBV9 and TRBJ2-2; the match to TRBD2 covers 14 bases. The CDR3 has 18 amino acids. The junction had 1 base not matched to a gene; V was cut back by 0 bases and J by 0 bases. Germline V CDR1 and CDR2: SGDLS, YYNGEE.

This clone has only one observation. The rearrangement uses TRBV5-1 and TRBJ2-1; 7 bases align to TRBD1. V lost 3 bases and J lost 8; bases outside the gene matches: 11. The CDR3 is 15 residues long. Per germline, CDR1 SGHRS and CDR2 YFSETQ. This chain's CDR3 is CASSSRQGAGDEQFF. As DNA, the CDR3 is TGCGCCAGCAGCTCCCGACAGGGAGCAGGGGATGAGCAGTTCTTC.

This rearrangement joins TRBV11-3 to TRBJ2-7, with TRBD1 matching over 7 bases. V lost 5 bases to trimming and J lost 2 bases; unmatched junction nucleotides: 6. Germline CDR1 SGHNT, CDR2 YENEEA. This CDR3 spans 14 amino acids. Here the CDR3 DNA reads TGTGCCAGCAGCCGAAGACAGGGTCCCTACGAGCAGTACTTC. It encodes CASSRRQGPYEQYF.

The chain has TRBV14 and TRBJ1-6; no firm D call. Per germline, CDR1 SGHDN and CDR2 FVKESK. There are 14 residues in the CDR3. V lost 6 bases to trimming and J lost 7 bases, with 13 bases between them. CDR3 loop: CASSRGQLNSPLHF. CDR3 DNA sequence: TGTGCCAGCAGTAGAGGCCAGTTGAATTCACCCCTCCACTTT.

CDR3 DNA sequence: TGTGCCAGCAGTTTTATGGAGTTCAGTGGCTACACCTTC. Its translation: CASSFMEFSGYTF. V is TRBV25-1 and J is TRBJ1-2; no reliable D call. CDR1 is MGHDK and CDR2 is SYGVNS in the germline V gene. The CDR3 has 13 amino acids. Between the trimmed V and J ends, which lost 5 bases and 7 bases, there was a span of 14 bases.

CDR3 in DNA: TGCGCCAGCAGCCAAGATCATCGGGGGGAGTATAATTCACCCCTCCACTTT. Its translation: CASSQDHRGEYNSPLHF. The chain has TRBV4-3 and TRBJ1-6; TRBD1 is a possible D gene (5 bases). The V end was cut by 0 bases, the J end by 4 bases, with 13 bases between. CDR3 length equals 17 residues. Germline CDR1 and CDR2: LGHNA and YSLEER.

The rearrangement joins TRBV4-2 to TRBJ2-3, with TRBD1 matching over 9 bases. Trimming at V came to 4 bases and at J to 6 bases, leaving 11 bases not matched to a gene. The CDR3 totals 16 residues. CDR1 and CDR2 (germline): LGHNA, YNFKEQ. The CDR3 DNA follows: TGTGCCAGCAGCCCAAGGACAGGGGCCGTGGGGGATACGCAGTATTTT. Its protein is CASSPRTGAVGDTQYF.

The V and J genes are TRBV5-1 and TRBJ2-1, with 8 bases fitting TRBD2. V trimming: 4 bases; J trimming: 0 bases; junction bases outside the gene matches: 12. CDR1 is SGHRS, CDR2 YFSETQ, per germline. The CDR3 totals 18 residues. The DNA of the CDR3 is TGCGCCAGCAGCCAGGACGTCACGGCGGGAGGCTCCTACAATGAGCAGTTCTTC. The encoded protein is CASSQDVTAGGSYNEQFF.

The chain links TRBV7-9 to TRBJ2-1; D may be TRBD1 (5 bases). Between the trimmed V and J ends, which lost 5 bases and 9 bases, there was a span of 14 bases. Germline V gene data show CDR1 as SEHNR and CDR2 as FQNEAQ (reference sequence). The CDR3 sequence is 13 residues long. The CDR3 bases are TGTGCCAGCAGCCTCCCCCTAGGGGTTGAGCAGTTCTTC. Translation gives CASSLPLGVEQFF.

This clone was counted only a few times. The chain combines TRBV7-8 with TRBJ1-5; D call uncertain. This CDR3 comprises 13 residues. V was clipped by 5 bases and J by 7 bases, with 12 bases between them. CDR1 and CDR2 (germline): SGHVS, FQNEAQ. The CDR3 region is CASSQAPEQPQHF. The CDR3 DNA reads as TGTGCCAGCAGCCAAGCGCCGGAGCAGCCCCAGCATTTT.

The V call is TRBV7-9, the J call TRBJ2-2; 7 positions match TRBD1. V lost 2 bases, J lost 7 bases, and 13 bases stayed unmatched. This CDR3 spans 17 amino acids. The germline CDR1 and CDR2 sequences are SEHNR and FQNEAQ (reference sequence). As DNA, the CDR3 is TGTGCCAGCAGCTTAAGGAGCGACAGGGTGGTAAGCGGGGAGCTGTTTTTT. Translated, it gives CASSLRSDRVVSGELFF.

This chain's CDR3 is CASSLTGGETQYF. CDR3 in DNA: TGCGCCAGCAGCTTGACCGGCGGGGAGACCCAGTACTTC. V and J are TRBV5-1 and TRBJ2-5; maybe TRBD2 (5 bases). The germline V gene has CDR1 SGHRS and CDR2 YFSETQ. V lost 1 base and J lost 5, with 9 bases in between. The CDR3 spans 13 residues.

V usage is TRBV29-1 and J usage is TRBJ2-7; 8 positions match TRBD1. Germline V lookup: CDR1 SQVTM, CDR2 ANQGSEA. V shed 1 base and J 1 base; nucleotides not matched to a gene: 3. This CDR3 is 14 amino acids long. CDR3 region: CSVEGTGSSYEQYF. CDR3 DNA: TGCAGCGTTGAAGGGACAGGGAGTTCCTACGAGCAGTACTTC.

This clone was seen more than once but under ten times. The chain recombines TRBV6-2 or TRBV6-3 with TRBJ2-3; D possibly corresponds to TRBD2 (5 bases). Germline CDR1 MNHEY, CDR2 SVGEGT. The CDR3 spans 19 residues. The V gene lost 2 bases and the J gene lost 0 bases, with 21 bases spanning the gap. CDR3 nucleotides: TGTGCCAGCAGTTACCCGCCTGAGGGCCTGATCACTAGCACAGATACGCAGTATTTT. Translating it yields CASSYPPEGLITSTDTQYF.

This clone was counted only a few times. The J gene is TRBJ1-3, the V gene TRBV12-3 or TRBV12-4, with a possible D match to TRBD1 (6 bases). The CDR3 is 13 amino acids. Deletions cut 5 bases from V and 6 bases from J, with 11 bases between. CDR3 in DNA: TGTGCCAGCAGTAAGGCAGGGGTAAACACCATATATTTT. Protein: CASSKAGVNTIYF.

The chain is built from TRBV29-1 and TRBJ2-3; 7 nucleotides match TRBD2. Germline lookup yields CDR1 SQVTM and CDR2 ANQGSEA. V lost 6 bases, J lost 0 bases, and 6 bases stayed unmatched. The CDR3 runs to 14 residues. The CDR3: CSVGGLSSTDTQYF. The CDR3 DNA is TGCAGCGTCGGGGGACTATCAAGCACAGATACGCAGTATTTT.